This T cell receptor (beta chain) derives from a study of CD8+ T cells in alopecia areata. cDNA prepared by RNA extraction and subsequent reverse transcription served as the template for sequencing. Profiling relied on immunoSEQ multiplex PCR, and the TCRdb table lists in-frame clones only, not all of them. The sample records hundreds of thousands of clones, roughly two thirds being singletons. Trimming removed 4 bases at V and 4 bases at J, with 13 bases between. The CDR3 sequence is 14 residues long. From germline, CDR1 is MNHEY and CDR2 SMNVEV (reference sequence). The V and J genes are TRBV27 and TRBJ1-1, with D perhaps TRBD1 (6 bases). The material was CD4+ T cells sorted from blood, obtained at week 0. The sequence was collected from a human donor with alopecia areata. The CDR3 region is CASSSRGGRTEAFF. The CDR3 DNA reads TGTGCCAGCAGTTCCCGAGGGGGTCGCACTGAAGCTTTCTTT.